This T cell receptor (beta chain) was obtained from a study of siplizumab effects on memory and regulatory T cells. Overall study findings and caveats: Reactions containing siplizumab showed mappable alloreactive CD4+ clones averaging around 70% Treg-derived, versus 25% to 30% in controls. A minor share of alloreactive clones matched unstimulated subsets. It was never confirmed that proliferating Tregs from siplizumab cultures were suppressive. Naive T cells apparently outstripped memory cells in diversity and seemed major alloresponse contributors.

TCRdb keeps only in-frame clones here, not all; method: immunoSEQ multiplex PCR. The data hold over 70,000 clones, with approximately 95% observed a single time. The CDR3 runs to 15 residues. Only one count was recorded for this clone. The antigen remains unidentified. Source material: CD8+ T cells sorted from blood. This sequence joins TRBV21-1 and TRBJ2-1; TRBD1 is the table's D call, not checked against the DNA. TRBV21-1 is deemed a pseudogene. This receptor was obtained from a human donor in good health. The CDR3 here is CASSITGARYNEQFF. CDR3 nucleotides: TGTGCCAGCAGCATAACAGGGGCGAGGTACAATGAGCAGTTCTTC.